This T cell receptor (beta chain) was recovered during a study of blood T cell repertoires in COVID-19. On the study more broadly: Some COVID-19 samples were acute and others convalescent; all came from the United States, Italy and Spain. Nucleic acid was either cDNA or gDNA, and it came from T cells, B-cell-depleted T cells, or PBMCs.

Original methodology: Amplification with reference gene primers provided the estimates of nucleated cell counts. Produced via immunoSEQ multiplex PCR; TCRdb's table is partial and in-frame only. The V and J calls and the clone size are those of that table, but D and trimming were determined from the DNA. The repertoire holds 200,000 to 300,000 clones, 84% seen once, with less than 10% in the top ten. Trimming cost V 4 bases and J 2 bases, with 8 bases left between them. The CDR3 is 13 amino acids. This sequence joins TRBV12-3 or TRBV12-4 and TRBJ2-5, with a possible D match to TRBD2 (6 bases). The clonotype originates from a human donor in a cohort sampled during active COVID-19. Sequencing was performed on peripheral blood. In DNA form, the CDR3 reads TGTGCCAGCAGTTCGGGACTGCAAGAGACCCAGTACTTC. As protein: CASSSGLQETQYF.